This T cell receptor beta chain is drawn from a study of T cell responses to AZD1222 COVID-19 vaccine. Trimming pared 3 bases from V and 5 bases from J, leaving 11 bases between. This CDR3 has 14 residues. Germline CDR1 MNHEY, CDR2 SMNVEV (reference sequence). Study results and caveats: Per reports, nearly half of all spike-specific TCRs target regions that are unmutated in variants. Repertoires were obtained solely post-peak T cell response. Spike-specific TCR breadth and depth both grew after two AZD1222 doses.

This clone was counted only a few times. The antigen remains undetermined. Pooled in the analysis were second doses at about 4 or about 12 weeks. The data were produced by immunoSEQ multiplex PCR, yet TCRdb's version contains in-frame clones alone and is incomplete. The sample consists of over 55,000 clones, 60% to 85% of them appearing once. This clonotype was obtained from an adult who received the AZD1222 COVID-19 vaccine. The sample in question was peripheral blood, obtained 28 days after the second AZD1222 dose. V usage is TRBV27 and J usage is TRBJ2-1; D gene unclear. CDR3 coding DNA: TGTGCCAGCAGTTTTGAGCGTATGCACAATGAGCAGTTCTTC. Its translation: CASSFERMHNEQFF.